Sequencing of this T cell receptor (beta chain) was carried out in a study of blood T cell repertoires in COVID-19. Study-level information: Acute-phase and convalescent COVID-19 samples originated in the United States, Italy and Spain. T cells, B-cell-depleted T cells, or PBMCs supplied cDNA or gDNA.

This CDR3 spans 17 amino acids. V lost 9 bases, J lost 8 bases, and 18 bases stayed unmatched. Germline values: CDR1 LNHDA, CDR2 SQIVND (reference sequence). Here immunoSEQ multiplex PCR was the method, and the copy in TCRdb shows in-frame clones only, minus some. The sample carries roughly 500,000 clones, roughly 85% recorded once. Sequenced: peripheral blood. The chain carries TRBV19 and TRBJ1-3; TRBD1 matches 11 bases. The source is a human donor in a cohort sampled during active COVID-19. CDR3 coding DNA: TGTGCCAGCGCCGGACAGGGGGCAAGGTTAAGACTGGACACCATATATTTT. Translated: CASAGQGARLRLDTIYF. Full variable domain (missing parts from reference TRBV19 and TRBJ1-3): DGGITQSPKYLFRKEGQNVTLSCEQNLNHDAMYWYRQDPGQGLRLIYYSQIVNDFQKGDIAEGYSVSREKKESFPLTVTSAQKNPTAFYLCASAGQGARLRLDTIYFGEGSWLTVV.